This is a list of T cell receptor beta chains from one sample in a study of blood T cell repertoires in COVID-19. Clones were sequenced by immunoSEQ multiplex PCR, and TCRdb holds only the in-frame ones, with some missing. The sample consists of tens of thousands of clones, under 95% of them appearing once. Sequencing was done on a sample of peripheral blood. These receptors came from a man between 50 and 59 years old with acute or convalescent COVID-19. CDR3s include the opening cysteine and the closing phenylalanine or tryptophan. The D gene is left open where the match is weak. Clone size is shown for a subset of rows, as once, few, many or a class of expanded clone.

D gene: NA
clone size: NA
V gene: TRBV24-1
J gene: TRBJ2-1
CDR3 DNA: TGTGCCACCAGTGACCTTCAGGATTCGGTCCATGAGCAGTTCTTC
CDR3 protein: CATSDLQDSVHEQFF

D gene: NA
clone size: NA
V gene: TRBV4-2
J gene: TRBJ2-7
CDR3 DNA: TGTGCCAGCAGCCAAGGTCGGGGTGAGCAGTACTTC
CDR3 protein: CASSQGRGEQYF

D gene: TRBD2
clone size: NA
V gene: TRBV30
J gene: TRBJ2-2
CDR3 DNA: TGTGCCTGGAGTCGGGGGGGCATAACCGGGGAGCTGTTTTTT
CDR3 protein: CAWSRGGITGELFF

D gene: TRBD1
clone size: once
V gene: TRBV6-5
J gene: TRBJ1-2
CDR3 DNA: TGTGCCAGCAGTTACTCATCAGGGGGCAATGGCTACACCTTC
CDR3 protein: CASSYSSGGNGYTF

D gene: NA
clone size: NA
V gene: TRBV12-5
J gene: TRBJ1-1
CDR3 DNA: TGTGCTAGTGGTTTGGGGGCGTACACTGAAGCTTTCTTT
CDR3 protein: CASGLGAYTEAFF

D gene: NA
clone size: NA
V gene: TRBV9
J gene: TRBJ1-3
CDR3 DNA: TGTGCCAGCAGCGTAGTCCCAGGGTTGGGAAACACCATATATTTT
CDR3 protein: CASSVVPGLGNTIYF

D gene: NA
clone size: few
V gene: TRBV7-2
J gene: TRBJ2-1
CDR3 DNA: TGTGCCAGCAGCCGGGGGACCCACCCTGGCTACAATGAGCAGTTCTTC
CDR3 protein: CASSRGTHPGYNEQFF

D gene: TRBD1
clone size: NA
V gene: TRBV30
J gene: TRBJ1-2
CDR3 DNA: TGTGCCTGGACCTCGGGACAGGGGGGGAGCTACACCTTC
CDR3 protein: CAWTSGQGGSYTF

D gene: TRBD1
clone size: few
V gene: TRBV29-1
J gene: TRBJ1-2
CDR3 DNA: TGCAGCGTTAGAACAGGGGGCGGACCCCTTAATGGCTACACCTTC
CDR3 protein: CSVRTGGGPLNGYTF

D gene: NA
clone size: NA
V gene: TRBV28
J gene: TRBJ1-2
CDR3 DNA: TGTGCCAGCAGTTTATGGGAGGGTGACATTGGTGGCTACACCTTC
CDR3 protein: CASSLWEGDIGGYTF

D gene: TRBD1
clone size: once
V gene: TRBV10-3
J gene: TRBJ1-1
CDR3 DNA: TGTGCCATCAGAAAGTCCGGGACAGGGAAGACTGAAGCTTTCTTT
CDR3 protein: CAIRKSGTGKTEAFF

D gene: TRBD2
clone size: once
V gene: TRBV6-1
J gene: TRBJ2-3
CDR3 DNA: TGTGCCAGCAGTGAACGTCGGGGGGGCGGCACAGATACGCAGTATTTT
CDR3 protein: CASSERRGGGTDTQYF

D gene: NA
clone size: NA
V gene: TRBV9
J gene: TRBJ2-5
CDR3 DNA: TGTGCCAGCAGCCCCGGGCAGGGGCTGGAGACCCAGTACTTC
CDR3 protein: CASSPGQGLETQYF

D gene: NA
clone size: NA
V gene: TRBV11-2
J gene: TRBJ2-1
CDR3 DNA: TGTGCCAGCAGCCCCGCATGGCAGACCTACAATGAGCAGTTCTTC
CDR3 protein: CASSPAWQTYNEQFF

D gene: TRBD1
clone size: NA
V gene: TRBV24-1
J gene: TRBJ2-1
CDR3 DNA: TGTGCCTCTGGACAGGCCCCTGGCGAGCAGTTCTTC
CDR3 protein: CASGQAPGEQFF

D gene: NA
clone size: few
V gene: TRBV5-1
J gene: TRBJ2-2
CDR3 DNA: TGCGCCAGCAGCTTGGCCGCGGGGAATTTTGCCGGGGAGCTGTTTTTT
CDR3 protein: CASSLAAGNFAGELFF

D gene: TRBD2
clone size: NA
V gene: TRBV6-1
J gene: TRBJ2-2
CDR3 DNA: TGTGCCAGCAGTGAGGGAGGGATTGCCGGGGAGCTGTTTTTT
CDR3 protein: CASSEGGIAGELFF

D gene: NA
clone size: once
V gene: TRBV30
J gene: TRBJ1-5
CDR3 DNA: TGTGCCTGGGCGGGGGGTAGCAATCAGCCCCAGCATTTT
CDR3 protein: CAWAGGSNQPQHF

D gene: TRBD2
clone size: NA
V gene: TRBV11-2
J gene: TRBJ2-5
CDR3 DNA: TGTGCCAGCAGCTTAGAGGGGCCCGGGAGGCAAGAGACCCAGTACTTC
CDR3 protein: CASSLEGPGRQETQYF